The 18 T cell receptor beta chains below all came from one sample that was sequenced in a study of cytomegalovirus exposure and HLA in healthy donors. PCR employed 60 Vbeta and 13 Jbeta primers. Produced via immunoSEQ multiplex PCR; TCRdb's table is partial and in-frame only. The sample yields 150,000 or so clones, more than 65% seen once. Sequencing input: PBMCs. These receptors were taken from a man aged 30 to 45 in good health and CMV-seropositive.

This chain connects TRBV7-2 to TRBJ2-1; 7 bases line up with TRBD1. Germline lookup yields CDR1 SGHTA and CDR2 FQGNSA. The CDR3 covers 15 residues. V gave up 7 bases and J gave up 5 bases; unmatched junction bases: 11. CDR3 nucleotide sequence: TGTGCCAGCACCCCTACGAGGGGGCTAAACAATGAGCAGTTCTTC. It codes for CASTPTRGLNNEQFF.

This chain uses TRBV6-1 with TRBJ1-2; 7 bases map to TRBD1. Germline CDR1 reads MNHNS; CDR2 reads SASEGT. V lost 3 bases and J lost 5; bases outside the gene matches: 9. The CDR3 extends over 15 amino acids. The CDR3 nucleotides are TGTGCCAGCAGTGAGGGACAGAAAAAGGGGTATGGCTACACCTTC. This sequence encodes CASSEGQKKGYGYTF.

The chain uses TRBV4-1 and TRBJ1-2, with D hard to call. Germline loops: CDR1 MGHRA, CDR2 YSYEKL. CDR3 length equals 14 residues. V lost 0 bases and J 5 bases, leaving 10 bases between the germline ends. The CDR3 DNA follows: TGCGCCAGCAGCCAAGACGCAGGAGGGTATGGCTACACCTTC. Residues: CASSQDAGGYGYTF.

The J gene is TRBJ2-7, the V gene TRBV27; 10 nucleotides align to TRBD1. With 4 bases clipped from V and 2 bases from J, the junction kept 2 bases outside the gene matches. The CDR3 consists of 14 residues. Germline loops: CDR1 MNHEY, CDR2 SMNVEV (reference sequence). Written as DNA, the CDR3 is TGTGCCAGCAGTTGGACAGGGGGGCCCTACGAGCAGTACTTC. Encoded protein: CASSWTGGPYEQYF.

The chain is built from TRBV27 and TRBJ2-7; D may be TRBD2 (5 bases). The CDR3 has 14 residues. Between the trimmed V and J ends, which lost 5 bases and 3 bases, there was a span of 14 bases. Germline-derived CDR1 and CDR2 are MNHEY and SMNVEV (reference sequence). The DNA of the CDR3 is TGTGCCAGCAGTAAAGACGGACTCCGCTACGAGCAGTACTTC. This gives the protein CASSKDGLRYEQYF.

The chain has TRBV5-4 and TRBJ2-6; D is perhaps TRBD1 (5 bases). The CDR3 length is 16 residues. CDR1 SGHNT and CDR2 YYREEE come from the germline V gene (reference sequence). V lost 0 bases and J 0 bases, leaving 7 bases between the germline ends. The CDR3 coding sequence is TGTGCCAGCAGCTTGGGAAGGGGCTCTGGGGCCAACGTCCTGACTTTC. This sequence encodes CASSLGRGSGANVLTF.

The V gene is TRBV28, the J gene TRBJ2-7; TRBD2 matches at 7 bases. The germline gives CDR1 MDHEN, CDR2 SYDVKM. Trimming took 6 bases from V and 3 from J; bases not matched to a gene: 8. The CDR3 has 14 residues. The CDR3 coding sequence is TGTGCCAGCAGGCAGGGCGGGACTAACTACGAGCAGTACTTC. Protein: CASRQGGTNYEQYF.

The chain carries TRBV6-1 and TRBJ1-2; D is undetermined. The CDR3 sequence is 14 residues long. V gave up 6 bases and J gave up 3 bases, with 14 bases separating them. The germline V gene encodes CDR1 MNHNS and CDR2 SASEGT. This chain's CDR3 is CASRIPGPYYGYTF. CDR3 bases: TGTGCCAGCAGGATACCGGGTCCATACTATGGCTACACCTTC.

Comment on this clone: At one end the junction does not follow the germline gene, possibly because of a read error. V usage is TRBV7-9 and J usage is TRBJ1-5; unclear D gene. This CDR3 comprises 17 residues. The germline V gene encodes CDR1 SEHNR and CDR2 FQNEAQ (reference sequence). DNA of the CDR3: TGTTCCAGCAGCTTAGGGAGGGCCGACACCCCGAATCAGCCCCAGCATTTT. It codes for CSSSLGRADTPNQPQHF.

The V call is TRBV9, the J call TRBJ2-2, with a tentative D call TRBD1 (5 bases). The CDR3 loop spans 17 amino acids. Germline CDR1 and CDR2: SGDLS and YYNGEE. Between the trimmed V and J ends, which lost 0 bases and 6 bases, there was a span of 18 bases. CDR3 protein: CASSVDARETYAGELFF. CDR3 DNA: TGTGCCAGCAGCGTAGATGCCAGGGAAACATATGCCGGGGAGCTGTTTTTT. Based on the CDR3 plus reference TRBV9 and TRBJ2-2, the full variable domain is DSGVTQTPKHLITATGQRVTLRCSPRSGDLSVYWYQQSLDQGLQFLIQYYNGEERAKGNILERFSAQQFPDLHSELNLSSLELGDSALYFCASSVDARETYAGELFFGEGSRLTVL.

The chain is built from TRBV5-1 and TRBJ2-5; D perhaps matches TRBD2 (5 bases). The CDR3 runs to 13 residues. Germline V lookup: CDR1 SGHRS, CDR2 YFSETQ. V was cut by 6 bases and J by 1 base, with 10 bases left in between. The DNA for the CDR3 is TGCGCCAGCACCACTAGGCCCCAAGAGACCCAGTACTTC. It translates to CASTTRPQETQYF.

The chain couples TRBV18 to TRBJ2-1, with 7 bases aligning to TRBD1. The CDR3 runs to 15 residues. Germline V gene sequence: CDR1 KGHSH, CDR2 LQKENI. The J segment lost 8 bases and the V segment lost 3 bases, leaving 10 bases of the junction unmatched. The DNA of the CDR3 is TGTGCCAGCTCACCGAGGAGACAGGGAGTGGATGAGCAGTTCTTC. The encoded protein is CASSPRRQGVDEQFF.

J is TRBJ2-7 and V is TRBV7-9; possible D gene TRBD1, 6 bases. With 2 bases removed from V and 0 bases from J, the gap between germline ends came to 8 bases. The length of the CDR3 is 14 residues. Germline CDR1 is SEHNR and CDR2 is FQNEAQ (reference sequence). The CDR3 sequence is CASSLTGPSYEQYF. The CDR3 coding sequence is TGTGCCAGCAGCTTAACAGGGCCCTCCTACGAGCAGTACTTC.

The chain employs TRBV7-9 and TRBJ2-1, with 9 bases fitting TRBD2. CDR1 and CDR2 (germline): SEHNR, FQNEAQ (reference sequence). V shed 1 base, J shed 0 bases, and the junction held 7 bases outside the gene matches. The CDR3 has 18 residues. The CDR3 nucleotides read TGTGCCAGCAGCTTAGATCTCGGCGGGAGGGCCTCCTACAATGAGCAGTTCTTC. This codes for CASSLDLGGRASYNEQFF.

This clone was seen only once. This rearrangement joins TRBV28 to TRBJ2-7, with 8 bases that match TRBD2. The germline V gene encodes CDR1 MDHEN and CDR2 SYDVKM. The CDR3 spans 20 residues. With V trimmed by 6 bases and J by 3 bases, 25 bases remained unmatched. CDR3 protein: CASSPRPGLGSLLSLYEQYF. The CDR3 DNA reads TGTGCCAGCAGCCCCAGACCGGGACTAGGATCCCTCCTGTCACTCTACGAGCAGTACTTC. The full variable domain, rest sourced from reference TRBV28 and TRBJ2-7, is DVKVTQSSRYLVKRTGEKVFLECVQDMDHENMFWYRQDPGLGLRLIYFSYDVKMKEKGDIPEGYSVSREKKERFSLILESASTNQTSMYLCASSPRPGLGSLLSLYEQYFGPGTRLTVT.

The chain is built from TRBV7-9 and TRBJ2-1, with 11 bases matching TRBD2. The CDR3 contains 14 residues. CDR1 and CDR2 (germline): SEHNR, FQNEAQ (reference sequence). Germline trimming cut 8 bases from V and 3 bases from J; bases unmatched to any gene: 3. The DNA for the CDR3 is TGTGCCAGCGCCGGGACTAGCGGCTACAATGAGCAGTTCTTC. Its protein is CASAGTSGYNEQFF.

The chain combines TRBV12-5 with TRBJ2-7; 7 bases are shared with TRBD2. The CDR3 runs to 14 residues. V lost 8 bases, J lost 1 base, and 8 bases stayed unmatched. Germline assignment: CDR1 LGHNT and CDR2 FRNRAP. CDR3 in DNA: TGTGCTAGTACAGTAGCGGGCACATCCTACGAGCAGTACTTC. Translating gives CASTVAGTSYEQYF.

The chain is built from TRBV7-6 and TRBJ2-2, with D hard to call. The germline V and J ends were trimmed by 3 bases and 8 bases, with 10 bases remaining between them. Germline lookup yields CDR1 SGHVS and CDR2 FNYEAQ. CDR3 length: 13 residues. The CDR3 is CASSFALSGELFF. For the CDR3, the DNA is TGTGCCAGCAGCTTTGCACTCTCGGGGGAGCTGTTTTTT.